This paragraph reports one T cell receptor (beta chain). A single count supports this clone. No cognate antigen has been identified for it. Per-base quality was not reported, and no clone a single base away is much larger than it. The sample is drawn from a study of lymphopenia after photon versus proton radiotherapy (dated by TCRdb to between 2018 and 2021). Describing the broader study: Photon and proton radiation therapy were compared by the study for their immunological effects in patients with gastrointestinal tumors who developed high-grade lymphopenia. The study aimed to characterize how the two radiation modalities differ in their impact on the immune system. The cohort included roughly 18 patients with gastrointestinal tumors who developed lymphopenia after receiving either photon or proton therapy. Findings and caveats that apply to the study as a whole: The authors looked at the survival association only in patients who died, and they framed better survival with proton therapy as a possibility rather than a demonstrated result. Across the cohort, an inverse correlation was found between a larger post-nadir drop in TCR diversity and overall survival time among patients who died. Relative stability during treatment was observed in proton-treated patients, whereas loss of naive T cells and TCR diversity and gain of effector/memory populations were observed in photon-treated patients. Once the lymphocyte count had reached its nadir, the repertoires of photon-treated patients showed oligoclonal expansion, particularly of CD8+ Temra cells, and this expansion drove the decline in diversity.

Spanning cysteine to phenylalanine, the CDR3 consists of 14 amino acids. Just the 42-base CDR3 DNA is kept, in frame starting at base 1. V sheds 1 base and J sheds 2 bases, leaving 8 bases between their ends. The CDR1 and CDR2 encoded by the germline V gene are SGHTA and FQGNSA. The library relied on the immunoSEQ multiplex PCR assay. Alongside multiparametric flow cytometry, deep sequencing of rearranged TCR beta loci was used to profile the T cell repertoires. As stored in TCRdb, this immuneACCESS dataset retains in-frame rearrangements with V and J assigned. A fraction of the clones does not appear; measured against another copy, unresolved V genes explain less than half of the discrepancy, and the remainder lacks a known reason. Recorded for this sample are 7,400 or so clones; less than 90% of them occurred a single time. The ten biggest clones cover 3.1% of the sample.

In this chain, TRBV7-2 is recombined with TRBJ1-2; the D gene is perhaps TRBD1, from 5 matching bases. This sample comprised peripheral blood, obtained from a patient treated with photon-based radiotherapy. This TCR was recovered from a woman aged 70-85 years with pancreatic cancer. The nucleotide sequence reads TGTGCCAGCAGCTTAGTCCAGGGAAACTATGGCTACACCTTC. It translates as CASSLVQGNYGYTF.